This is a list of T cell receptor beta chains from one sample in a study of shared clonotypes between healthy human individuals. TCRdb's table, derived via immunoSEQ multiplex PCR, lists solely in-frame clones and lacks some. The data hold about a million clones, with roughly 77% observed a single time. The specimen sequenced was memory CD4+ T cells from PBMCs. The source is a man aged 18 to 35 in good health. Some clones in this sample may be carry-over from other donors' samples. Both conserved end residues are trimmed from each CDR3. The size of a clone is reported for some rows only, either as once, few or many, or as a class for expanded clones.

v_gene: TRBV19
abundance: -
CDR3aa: ASSGGDFLDTQY

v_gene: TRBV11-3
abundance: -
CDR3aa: ASSLNSGQGNEQF

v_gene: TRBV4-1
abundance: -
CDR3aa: ASSQPTSGGSYEQY

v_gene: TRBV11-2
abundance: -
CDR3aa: ASSLLGEGLGDTQY

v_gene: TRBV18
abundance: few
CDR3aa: ASSPRVGEETQY

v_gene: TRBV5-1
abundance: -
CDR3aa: ASSSTGTENEKLF

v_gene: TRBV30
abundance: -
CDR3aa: AWSVRGSGSSETQY

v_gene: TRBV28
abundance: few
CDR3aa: ASKTGMNTEAF

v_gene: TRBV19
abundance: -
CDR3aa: ASKKPGTESSEQY

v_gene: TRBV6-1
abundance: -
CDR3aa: ASSRTGGNQPQH

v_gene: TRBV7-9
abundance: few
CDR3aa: ASSPQALFSGANVLT

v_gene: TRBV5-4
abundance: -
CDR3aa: ASSWGSGEKHGYT

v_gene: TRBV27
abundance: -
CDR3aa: ASSFLGNSDTQY

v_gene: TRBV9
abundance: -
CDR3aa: ASSRAGEPYNEQF

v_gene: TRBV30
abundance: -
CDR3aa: AWRGTLRSYEQY

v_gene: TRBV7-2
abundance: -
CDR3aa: ASSSGLAGTPTNNEQF

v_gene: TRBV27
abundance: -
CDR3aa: ASSFPGLAGSEQF

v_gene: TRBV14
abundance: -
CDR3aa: ASSQGGAGANVLT

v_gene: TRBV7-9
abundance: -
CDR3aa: ASSSGTSGKETQY

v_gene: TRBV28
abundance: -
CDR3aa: ASSLPNLVTGELF

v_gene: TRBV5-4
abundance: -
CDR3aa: ASSREGDGEAF

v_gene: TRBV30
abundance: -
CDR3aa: AWSTGGNQPQH

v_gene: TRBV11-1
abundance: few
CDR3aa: ASKTAYNEQF

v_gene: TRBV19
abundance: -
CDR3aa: ASTPWGSNQPQH

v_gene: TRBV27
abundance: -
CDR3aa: ASSSHLAGRGYEQY

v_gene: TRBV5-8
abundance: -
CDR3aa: ASSPDRGPSSYEQY

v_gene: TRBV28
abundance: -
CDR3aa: ASSVRNYEQY

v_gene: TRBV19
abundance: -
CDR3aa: ASSILSVGNQPQH

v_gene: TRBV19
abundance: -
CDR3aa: ASTPGGADTEAF

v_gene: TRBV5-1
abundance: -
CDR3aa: ASSTGQGTGELF

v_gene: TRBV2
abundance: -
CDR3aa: AITGWEKTEAF

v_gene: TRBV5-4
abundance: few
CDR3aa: ASSAPGGTEAF

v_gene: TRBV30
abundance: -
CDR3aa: AWNGKINEKLF

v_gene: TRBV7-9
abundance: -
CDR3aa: ASSLAQGNTEAF

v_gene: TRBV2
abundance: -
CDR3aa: ASKREPNTGELF

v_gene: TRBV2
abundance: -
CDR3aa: ASNRAHEQY

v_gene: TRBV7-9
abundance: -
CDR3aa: ASSVQGGEQY

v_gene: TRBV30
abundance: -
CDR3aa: ACRPAGTTYNEQF

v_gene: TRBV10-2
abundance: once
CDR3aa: ASSRTSGWTYEQY

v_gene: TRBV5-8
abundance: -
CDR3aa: ASREGSVSRYEQY

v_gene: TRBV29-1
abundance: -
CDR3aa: SAVWAGGVSEAF

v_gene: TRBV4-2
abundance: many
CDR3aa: ASSQEGPGGSNTGELF

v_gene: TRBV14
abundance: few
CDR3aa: ASSRTTGAKNIQY

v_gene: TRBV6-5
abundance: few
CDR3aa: ASRTAFNGYT

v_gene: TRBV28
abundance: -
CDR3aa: ASSVPGQGAYEQY

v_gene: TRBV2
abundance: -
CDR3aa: ASKLRERYTEAF

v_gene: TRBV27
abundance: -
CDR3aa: ASSLLPGGTEAF

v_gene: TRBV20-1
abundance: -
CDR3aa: SARGPSEQY

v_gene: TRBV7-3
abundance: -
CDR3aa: ASSPRDSNTGELF

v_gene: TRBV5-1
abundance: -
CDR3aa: ASSLSPPPNEKLF